What follows are 5 T cell receptor beta chains derived from one specimen sequenced in a study of blood T cell repertoires in COVID-19. Here immunoSEQ multiplex PCR was the method, and the copy in TCRdb shows in-frame clones only, minus some. The sample yields fewer than 350,000 clones, around 90% seen once. The specimen sequenced was PBMCs or T cells enriched from blood (not recorded which). The receptor set was obtained from a man aged 60-69 years who had recovered from COVID-19.

The rearrangement links TRBV7-2 to TRBJ2-7; TRBD1 matches at 10 bases. Germline values: CDR1 SGHTA, CDR2 FQGNSA. This CDR3 spans 16 amino acids. The junction had 12 bases not matched to a gene; V was cut back by 4 bases and J by 6 bases. The CDR3 region is CASSSNSGTGDPEQYF. Here the CDR3 DNA reads TGTGCCAGCAGCTCGAATTCCGGGACAGGGGATCCCGAGCAGTACTTC. The full variable domain, its missing parts supplied by reference TRBV7-2 and TRBJ2-7, is GAGVSQSPSNKVTEKGKDVELRCDPISGHTALYWYRQSLGQGLEFLIYFQGNSAPDKSGLPSDRFSAERTGGSVSTLTIQRTQQEDSAVYLCASSSNSGTGDPEQYFGPGTRLTVT.

This chain joins TRBV4-1 and TRBJ1-2, with D unresolved. V lost 4 bases, J lost 4 bases, and 13 bases lay in between. Germline V CDR1 and CDR2: MGHRA, YSYEKL. The CDR3 covers 14 residues. The CDR3 loop is CASSPEERVYGYTF. For the CDR3, the DNA is TGCGCCAGCAGCCCAGAAGAGCGAGTCTATGGCTACACCTTC.

V is TRBV19 and J is TRBJ2-7; perhaps TRBD2 as D (6 bases). V lost 9 bases and J lost 9, with 18 bases in between. Germline CDR1 LNHDA, CDR2 SQIVND (reference sequence). This CDR3 contains 12 residues. For the CDR3, the DNA is TGTGCCAGCAGTGGAGGGTCCGGAAGGCAGTACTTC. Protein product: CASSGGSGRQYF.

The chain couples TRBV5-4 to TRBJ2-1; maybe TRBD1 (6 bases). Germline V gene sequence: CDR1 SGHNT, CDR2 YYREEE (reference sequence). The CDR3 has 16 residues. V dropped 2 bases and J dropped 3 bases, with 15 bases sitting between them. DNA of the CDR3: TGTGCCAGCAGCTTAGGTGGGACAAGGAACTACAATGAGCAGTTCTTC. Protein product: CASSLGGTRNYNEQFF.

This clone was seen a few times. The chain has TRBV7-2 and TRBJ2-5; the match to TRBD2 covers 12 bases. The CDR3 loop spans 17 amino acids. Germline V CDR1 and CDR2: SGHTA, FQGNSA. Trimming removed 1 base from V and 0 bases from J; junction bases left unmatched: 3. The CDR3: CASSLGGLAGYQETQYF. CDR3 nucleotides: TGTGCCAGCAGCTTAGGAGGACTAGCGGGGTACCAAGAGACCCAGTACTTC. Filled out from reference TRBV7-2 and TRBJ2-5, the complete variable domain reads GAGVSQSPSNKVTEKGKDVELRCDPISGHTALYWYRQSLGQGLEFLIYFQGNSAPDKSGLPSDRFSAERTGGSVSTLTIQRTQQEDSAVYLCASSLGGLAGYQETQYFGPGTRLLVL.